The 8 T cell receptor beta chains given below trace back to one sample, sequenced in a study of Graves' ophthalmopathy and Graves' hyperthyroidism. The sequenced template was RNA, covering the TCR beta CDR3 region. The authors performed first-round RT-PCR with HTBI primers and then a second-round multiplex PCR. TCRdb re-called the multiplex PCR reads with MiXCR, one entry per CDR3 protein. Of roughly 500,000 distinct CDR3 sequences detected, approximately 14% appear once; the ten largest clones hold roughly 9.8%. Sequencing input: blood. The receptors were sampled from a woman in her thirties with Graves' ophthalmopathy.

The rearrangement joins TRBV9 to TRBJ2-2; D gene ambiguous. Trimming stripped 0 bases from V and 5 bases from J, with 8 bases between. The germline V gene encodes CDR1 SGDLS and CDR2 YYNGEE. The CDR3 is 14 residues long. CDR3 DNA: TGTGCCAGCAGCGTAGTGGTTGCAACCGGGGAGCTGTTTTTT. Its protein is CASSVVVATGELFF.

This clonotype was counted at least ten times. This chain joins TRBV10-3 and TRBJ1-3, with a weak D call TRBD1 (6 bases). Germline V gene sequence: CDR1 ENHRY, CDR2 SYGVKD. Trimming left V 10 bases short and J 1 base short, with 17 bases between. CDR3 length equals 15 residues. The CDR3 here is CATYRDASSGNTIYF. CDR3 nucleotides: TGTGCCACCTACAGGGACGCCAGTTCTGGAAACACCATATATTTT.

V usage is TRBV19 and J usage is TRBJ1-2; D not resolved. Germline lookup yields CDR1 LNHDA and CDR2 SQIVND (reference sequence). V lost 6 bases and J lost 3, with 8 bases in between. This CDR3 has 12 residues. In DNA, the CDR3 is TGTGCCAGTAGAAGGGTGGACTATGGCTACACCTTC. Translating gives CASRRVDYGYTF.

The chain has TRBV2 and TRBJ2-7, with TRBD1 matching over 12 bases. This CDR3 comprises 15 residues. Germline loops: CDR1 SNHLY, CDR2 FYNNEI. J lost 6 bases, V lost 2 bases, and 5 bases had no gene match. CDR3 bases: TGTGCCAGCAGTGAAAGGGACAGGGGGCCCCTCGAGCAGTACTTC. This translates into CASSERDRGPLEQYF.

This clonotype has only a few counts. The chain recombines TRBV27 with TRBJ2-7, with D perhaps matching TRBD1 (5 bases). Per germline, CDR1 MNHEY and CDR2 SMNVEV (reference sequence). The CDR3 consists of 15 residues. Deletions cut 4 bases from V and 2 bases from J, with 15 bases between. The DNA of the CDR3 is TGTGCCAGCAGTTCCCGGGCAGCCAGGGCCTACGAGCAGTACTTC. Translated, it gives CASSSRAARAYEQYF.

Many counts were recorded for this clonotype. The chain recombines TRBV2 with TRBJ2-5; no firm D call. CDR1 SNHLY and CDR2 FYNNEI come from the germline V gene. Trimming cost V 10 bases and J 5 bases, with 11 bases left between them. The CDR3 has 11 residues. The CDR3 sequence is CATRSEETQYF. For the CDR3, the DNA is TGTGCCACCAGGTCGGAGGAGACCCAGTACTTC.

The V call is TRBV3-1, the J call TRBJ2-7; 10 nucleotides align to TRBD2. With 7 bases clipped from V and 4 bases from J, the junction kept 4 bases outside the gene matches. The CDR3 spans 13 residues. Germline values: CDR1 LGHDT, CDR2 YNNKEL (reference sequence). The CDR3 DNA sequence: TGTGCCAGCAACCGAGCGGGGGGGTACGAGCAGTACTTC. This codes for CASNRAGGYEQYF.

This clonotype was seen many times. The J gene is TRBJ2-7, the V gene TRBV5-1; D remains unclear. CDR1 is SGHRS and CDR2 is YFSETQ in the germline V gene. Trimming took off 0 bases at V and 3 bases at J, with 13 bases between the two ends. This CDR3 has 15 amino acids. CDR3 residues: CASSLVTRPIYEQYF. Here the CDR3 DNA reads TGCGCCAGCAGCTTGGTTACAAGGCCTATCTACGAGCAGTACTTC.